This is a list of T cell receptor beta chains from one sample in a study of cytomegalovirus exposure and HLA in healthy donors. Assay: immunoSEQ multiplex PCR; the TCRdb copy retains only in-frame clones and omits some. The listing contains under 200,000 clones. Sequencing was carried out using PBMCs. The receptors derive from a man under 40 in good health and CMV-seronegative. CDR3s include the opening cysteine and the closing phenylalanine or tryptophan.

>TRBV5-1
CASSQGQDPTSGNTIYF
>TRBV7-2
CASSFSGSGSYAYEQYF
>TRBV11-3
CASRPTGDGNTIYF
>TRBV7-2
CASSLVGLEQFF
>TRBV10-3
CAISDLAGDSSTDTQYF
>TRBV18
CASSLHRDEKLFF
>TRBV18
CASSLGTSGDEETQYF
>TRBV5-1
CASSLGTGGREKLFF
>TRBV28
CASSSQTGQFSHGYTF
>TRBV14
CASSQELRDTQYF
>TRBV13
CASSLAGGLAGGSNTGELFF
>TRBV19
CASSIGPSTDTQYF
>TRBV19
CATGLAGVTGELFF
>TRBV27
CASGSSGGMGGFYEQYF
>TRBV2
CASSDASKSTYNEQFF
>TRBV6-4
CASSEVGGRGMDTQYF
>TRBV28
CASYDRITEAFF
>TRBV5-5
CASSYIAGGSTGELFF
>TRBV7-3
CASSPPNRVPEQFF
>TRBV27
CASSFGGQGGQPQHF
>TRBV18
CASSPPTAGNTIYF
>TRBV30
CAWRPTSGGSYNEQFF
>TRBV6-6
CASHRTGEIYEQYF
>TRBV7-2
CASRPDVTGDWNQPQHF
>TRBV30
CAWSHSGEIPYNEQFF
>TRBV13
CASSPGGRMDEQFF
>TRBV18
CASSPLQDTQYF
>TRBV11-2
CASSQNSGNTIYF
>TRBV7-9
CASSYRQGIINEQFF
>TRBV19
CASRREGGWNTEAFF
>TRBV6-5
CASRDPRGAKNIQYF
>TRBV9
CASSVVPNGETQYF